One and the same sample provided the 17 T cell receptor beta chains below, sequenced in a study of blood T cell repertoires in COVID-19. The data were produced by immunoSEQ multiplex PCR, yet TCRdb's version contains in-frame clones alone and is incomplete. The sample lists around 320,000 clones, nearly 90% seen once, with approximately 4.5% in the top ten. The specimen was PBMCs or T cells enriched from blood (not recorded which). The receptors originated from a woman aged 18-30 years with acute COVID-19.

This clone came up a few times. V gene TRBV6-4 combines with J gene TRBJ2-2, with 11 bases fitting TRBD2. V was clipped by 7 bases and J by 3 bases; unmatched bases: 4. Germline assignment: CDR1 MRHNA and CDR2 SNTAGT. The CDR3 extends over 15 amino acids. The CDR3 DNA reads as TGTGCCAGCACACAACTAGCGGGGGACACCGGGGAGCTGTTTTTT. Residues: CASTQLAGDTGELFF.

This CDR3 reads CASSLRLAGGELFF. The CDR3 DNA reads as TGCGCCAGCAGCCTTCGACTAGCTGGCGGGGAGCTGTTTTTT. V usage is TRBV10-1 and J usage is TRBJ2-2; 7 nucleotides align to TRBD2. The ends lost 6 bases at V and 7 bases at J; junction bases unmatched: 8. CDR3 size: 14 residues. Germline CDR1 reads WNHNN; CDR2 reads SYGVQD (reference sequence).

The gene calls are TRBV6-5 and TRBJ2-5; 8 nucleotides line up with TRBD1. This CDR3 is built from 13 residues. The V and J ends lost 5 bases and 4 bases, in that order; junction bases with no gene match: 3. Germline lookup yields CDR1 MNHEY and CDR2 SVGAGI. CDR3 region: CASSQTGAETQYF. DNA of the CDR3: TGTGCCAGCAGTCAGACAGGGGCAGAGACCCAGTACTTC.

The CDR3 region is CASSPGRDKLSPLHF. The CDR3 bases are TGTGCCAGCTCACCGGGACGGGACAAGCTCTCACCCCTCCACTTT. This chain uses TRBV18 with TRBJ1-6; tentatively, D is TRBD1 (6 bases). This CDR3 comprises 15 residues. V lost 3 bases and J 10 bases, leaving 16 bases between the germline ends. Germline CDR1 is KGHSH and CDR2 is LQKENI.

The V gene is TRBV28, the J gene TRBJ2-5, with 7 bases matching TRBD1. This CDR3 spans 14 amino acids. The V gene's germline CDR1 is MDHEN and CDR2 SYDVKM. V shed 5 bases and J 6 bases; nucleotides not matched to a gene: 9. The CDR3 sequence: CASSPQTGRKTQYF. Written as DNA, the CDR3 is TGTGCCAGCAGTCCACAGACAGGGAGAAAGACCCAGTACTTC.

Only one count was recorded for this clone. V and J are TRBV7-9 and TRBJ2-3; the match to TRBD2 covers 9 bases. Germline lookup yields CDR1 SEHNR and CDR2 FQNEAQ (reference sequence). The CDR3 loop spans 14 amino acids. With V trimmed by 3 bases and J by 6 bases, 4 bases remained unmatched. The DNA of the CDR3 is TGTGCCAGCAGCTTTAGGACTAGCGTGGATACGCAGTATTTT. It yields the protein CASSFRTSVDTQYF.

The chain has TRBV29-1 and TRBJ2-7, with a weak D call TRBD1 (7 bases). Germline V CDR1 and CDR2: SQVTM, ANQGSEA. The CDR3 consists of 12 residues. V shed 1 base and J shed 6 bases, with 10 bases lying between them. The CDR3 DNA reads as TGCAGCGTTGAAGCAGGGGGGATCGAGCAGTACTTC. This encodes CSVEAGGIEQYF.

This clone has only one observation. V gene TRBV28 combines with J gene TRBJ2-2, with 7 positions matching TRBD2. This CDR3 is 12 amino acids long. CDR1 and CDR2 from the germline V gene are MDHEN and SYDVKM. V shed 6 bases and J 5 bases; nucleotides not matched to a gene: 0. The CDR3, as DNA: TGTGCCAGCAGGGGGGGGACCGGGGAGCTGTTTTTT. Amino acids: CASRGGTGELFF.

The chain is built from TRBV2 and TRBJ1-1; 12 bases are a match to TRBD1. The CDR3 is made up of 15 amino acids. CDR1 SNHLY and CDR2 FYNNEI come from the germline V gene. Trimming took 2 bases from V and 6 from J; bases not matched to a gene: 4. The CDR3 loop is CASSEMGQGASEAFF. In nucleotides, the CDR3 is TGTGCCAGCAGTGAAATGGGACAGGGGGCTTCTGAAGCTTTCTTT.

This clone was seen a few times. The V and J genes are TRBV30 and TRBJ1-6; 7 bases match TRBD1. The CDR3 has 17 residues. The ends lost 3 bases at V and 0 bases at J; junction bases unmatched: 8. The germline V gene has CDR1 GTSNPN and CDR2 SVGIG (reference sequence). The CDR3: CAWSRRQGNSYNSPLHF. Here the CDR3 DNA reads TGTGCCTGGAGCCGAAGACAGGGCAACTCCTATAATTCACCCCTCCACTTT.

This chain links TRBV6-5 with TRBJ2-2; 10 bases are a match to TRBD2. This CDR3 region has 14 residues. Looked up from germline, CDR1 is MNHEY and CDR2 is SVGAGI. V lost 6 bases, J lost 6 bases, and 4 bases stayed unmatched. The CDR3 sequence is CASRKGLAAGELFF. CDR3 in DNA: TGTGCCAGCAGGAAAGGACTAGCGGCCGGGGAGCTGTTTTTT.

In this sample, this clone turned up once. The chain couples TRBV5-6 to TRBJ2-6; the D is unclear. Trimming removed 2 bases from V and 0 bases from J, with 18 bases in between. The CDR3 runs 19 residues. Germline V gene lookup returns CDR1 SGHDT and CDR2 YYEEEE. This CDR3 reads CASSFFLPKKSSGANVLTF. CDR3 coding DNA: TGTGCCAGCAGCTTTTTCCTCCCGAAAAAGAGCTCTGGGGCCAACGTCCTGACTTTC. The variable domain in full, completed from reference TRBV5-6 and TRBJ2-6, reads DAGVTQSPTHLIKTRGQQVTLRCSPKSGHDTVSWYQQALGQGPQFIFQYYEEEERQRGNFPDRFSGHQFPNYSSELNVNALLLGDSALYLCASSFFLPKKSSGANVLTFGAGSRLTVL.

The V and J genes are TRBV27 and TRBJ2-7; perhaps TRBD2 as D (6 bases). The CDR3 is 14 residues long. Germline V CDR1 and CDR2: MNHEY, SMNVEV (reference sequence). V lost 0 bases and J 7 bases, leaving 13 bases between the germline ends. The CDR3: CASSLSVGLYEQYF. CDR3 nucleotides: TGTGCCAGCAGTTTATCGGTCGGACTATATGAGCAGTACTTC.

The chain is built from TRBV9 and TRBJ1-2; perhaps TRBD1 as D (5 bases). The V end lost 3 bases, the J end lost 4 bases, and 16 bases lay between the germline ends. Germline CDR1 is SGDLS and CDR2 is YYNGEE. The length of the CDR3 is 15 residues. The CDR3 protein is CASSGGFDSTYGYTF. CDR3 coding DNA: TGTGCCAGCAGCGGGGGATTCGACAGCACCTATGGCTACACCTTC. Complete variable domain (other parts from reference TRBV9 and TRBJ1-2): DSGVTQTPKHLITATGQRVTLRCSPRSGDLSVYWYQQSLDQGLQFLIQYYNGEERAKGNILERFSAQQFPDLHSELNLSSLELGDSALYFCASSGGFDSTYGYTFGSGTRLTVV.

CDR3 residues: CASSSIQVYEQFF. The CDR3 DNA reads as TGTGCCAGTAGTTCCATACAGGTGTATGAGCAGTTCTTC. The V and J genes are TRBV19 and TRBJ2-1; perhaps TRBD1 as D (5 bases). Trimming cost V 5 bases and J 8 bases, with 13 bases left between them. The CDR3 totals 13 residues. CDR1 LNHDA and CDR2 SQIVND come from the germline V gene (reference sequence).

The chain combines TRBV28 with TRBJ2-7, with D perhaps TRBD2 (6 bases). The CDR3 extends over 16 amino acids. Trimming pared 4 bases from V and 2 bases from J, leaving 18 bases between. Germline V CDR1 and CDR2: MDHEN, SYDVKM. CDR3 DNA sequence: TGTGCCAGCAGTTATCCGGGACTCGAGACAACCTACGAGCAGTACTTC. It is translated as CASSYPGLETTYEQYF.

The chain combines TRBV7-9 with TRBJ1-2; possibly TRBD1 for D (6 bases). Per the germline V gene, CDR1 is SEHNR and CDR2 is FQNEAQ (reference sequence). With 2 bases removed from V and 8 bases from J, the gap between germline ends came to 15 bases. The CDR3 covers 14 residues. This CDR3 reads CASSLSQGQTGYTF. The CDR3 DNA sequence: TGTGCCAGCAGCTTAAGTCAGGGACAAACGGGCTACACCTTC.